These T cell receptor beta chains were read from a single sample in a study of control samples from healthy donors and cancer patients. Produced via immunoSEQ multiplex PCR; TCRdb's table is partial and in-frame only. The sample lists more than 95,000 clones, roughly 84% occurring once. The source material was blood. These receptors were obtained from a man aged 40-50 years in good health. Each CDR3 is given with its conserved first and last residue. The D gene is left open where the match is weak. Clone size is shown for a subset of rows, as once, few, many or a class of expanded clone.

d_gene,j_gene,v_gene,abundance,CDR3aa,CDR3nt
.,TRBJ2-1,TRBV9,.,CASSVEGFSTRDEQFF,TGTGCCAGCAGCGTAGAGGGGTTTTCAACTCGTGATGAGCAGTTCTTC
TRBD2,TRBJ2-7,TRBV9,.,CASSALAGAASYEQYF,TGTGCCAGCAGCGCCCTAGCGGGGGCCGCCTCCTACGAGCAGTACTTC
.,TRBJ2-1,TRBV4-1,.,CASSRDPQGSYNEQFF,TGCGCCAGCAGCCGCGATCCCCAGGGATCCTACAATGAGCAGTTCTTC
TRBD1,TRBJ2-5,TRBV15,.,CATSRDLRGSWETQYF,TGTGCCACCAGCAGAGACCTCAGGGGGTCATGGGAGACCCAGTACTTC
.,TRBJ1-6,TRBV27,.,CASSLQGVGRSGSPLHF,TGTGCCAGCAGTCTCCAGGGAGTGGGACGAAGTGGTTCACCCCTCCACTTT
.,TRBJ2-7,TRBV5-1,.,CASSTGPFWEQYF,TGCGCCAGCAGCACGGGGCCTTTTTGGGAGCAGTACTTC
.,TRBJ1-5,TRBV3-1/TRBV3-2,.,CASSRSVQGGQPQHF,TGTGCCAGCAGCCGGAGTGTACAGGGTGGTCAGCCCCAGCATTTT
.,TRBJ1-5,TRBV2,.,CASSGQSNQPQHF,TGTGCCAGCTCCGGACAGAGCAATCAGCCCCAGCATTTT
.,TRBJ2-2,TRBV24-1,.,CATGWGGSGELFF,TGTGCCACCGGTTGGGGTGGTTCCGGGGAGCTGTTTTTT
.,TRBJ1-5,TRBV6-6,.,CASTQQHSNQPQHF,TGTGCCAGCACCCAACAGCATAGCAATCAGCCCCAGCATTTT
TRBD2,TRBJ2-1,TRBV4-1,.,CASSQQTLADIYNEQFF,TGCGCCAGCAGCCAACAGACGCTAGCGGATATTTACAATGAGCAGTTCTTC
.,TRBJ2-1,TRBV12-1,.,CASSRHSNEQFF,TGTGCCAGCAGCCGCCACTCCAATGAGCAGTTCTTC
.,TRBJ1-6,TRBV6-2/TRBV6-3,.,CASSRVGVSNSPLHF,TGTGCCAGCAGCCGCGTGGGTGTTTCAAATTCACCCCTCCACTTT
.,TRBJ2-2,TRBV10-1,.,CASSEDPQAGELFF,TGCGCCAGCAGTGAAGACCCTCAAGCCGGGGAGCTGTTTTTT
TRBD1,TRBJ1-5,TRBV24-1,.,CATSARQGSGQPQHF,TGTGCCACCAGTGCCCGACAGGGTTCGGGTCAGCCCCAGCATTTT
.,TRBJ2-7,TRBV7-2,.,CASSLNPGIGEQYF,TGTGCCAGCAGCTTAAACCCAGGGATCGGAGAGCAGTACTTC
.,TRBJ1-5,TRBV6-4,once,CASEGCCNQPQHF,TGTGCCAGCGAAGGCTGTTGCAATCAGCCCCAGCATTTT
TRBD2,TRBJ2-1,TRBV10-2,.,CASSVEASGGNEQFF,TGCGCCAGCAGTGTGGAGGCTAGCGGGGGAAATGAGCAGTTCTTC
.,TRBJ1-1,TRBV5-1,.,CASSLVPRAARNKNTEAFF,TGCGCCAGCAGCTTGGTTCCCAGGGCCGCCCGCAACAAGAACACTGAAGCTTTCTTT
TRBD1,TRBJ2-7,TRBV9,.,CASSLGQGAYEQYF,TGTGCCAGCAGCTTGGGACAGGGGGCCTACGAGCAGTACTTC
TRBD1,TRBJ1-2,TRBV6-5,.,CASRQGQGMDGYTF,TGTGCCAGCCGACAAGGACAGGGGATGGATGGCTACACCTTC
.,TRBJ1-2,TRBV5-1,.,CASSVGSNYGYTF,TGCGCCAGCAGCGTTGGCAGTAACTATGGCTACACCTTC
TRBD1,TRBJ2-7,TRBV5-3,.,CARSEQWDSLSYEQYF,TGTGCCAGAAGCGAACAGTGGGACAGCCTTTCCTACGAGCAGTACTTC
.,TRBJ2-7,TRBV18,once,CASSKSGGSYEQYF,TGTGCCAGCTCCAAAAGCGGAGGGTCCTACGAGCAGTACTTC
TRBD1,TRBJ2-5,TRBV18,.,CASSPRQGETQYF,TGTGCCAGCTCACCTCGACAGGGGGAGACCCAGTACTTC
.,TRBJ2-1,TRBV11-3,once,CASSLRQGGQFF,TGTGCCAGCAGCCTCCGACAGGGAGGGCAGTTCTTC
TRBD1,TRBJ1-2,TRBV7-3,.,CASSPKTGGDTF,TGTGCCAGCAGCCCGAAGACAGGGGGGGACACCTTC
.,TRBJ1-5,TRBV19,.,CASSINSPGQPQHF,TGTGCCAGTAGTATTAACAGCCCGGGACAACCCCAGCATTTT
TRBD1,TRBJ2-5,TRBV24-1,.,CATSGPTGVGQETQYF,TGTGCCACCAGTGGCCCGACAGGGGTAGGCCAAGAGACCCAGTACTTC
TRBD1,TRBJ2-7,TRBV10-3,.,CAIRETGGEQYF,TGTGCCATCAGGGAGACAGGGGGCGAGCAGTACTTC
TRBD2,TRBJ2-2,TRBV7-9,.,CASSKTGTSGGTPGELFF,TGTGCCAGCAGCAAAACCGGGACTAGCGGGGGGACTCCCGGGGAGCTGTTTTTT
TRBD2,TRBJ2-1,TRBV7-9,.,CASSLAGGGVEQFF,TGTGCCAGCAGCTTAGCTGGCGGGGGTGTTGAGCAGTTCTTC